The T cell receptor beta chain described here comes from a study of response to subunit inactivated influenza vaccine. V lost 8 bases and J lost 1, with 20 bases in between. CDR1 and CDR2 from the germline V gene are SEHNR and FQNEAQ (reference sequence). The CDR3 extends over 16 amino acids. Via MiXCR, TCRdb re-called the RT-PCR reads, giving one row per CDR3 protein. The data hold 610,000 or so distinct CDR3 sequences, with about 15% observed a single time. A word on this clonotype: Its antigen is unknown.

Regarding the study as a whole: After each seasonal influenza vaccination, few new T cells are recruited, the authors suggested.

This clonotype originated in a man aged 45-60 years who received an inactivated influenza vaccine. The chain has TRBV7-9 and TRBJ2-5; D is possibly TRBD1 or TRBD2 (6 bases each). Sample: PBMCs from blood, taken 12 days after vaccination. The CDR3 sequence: CASSPIEGGLQETQYF. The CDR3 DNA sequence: TGTGCCAGCTCACCAATCGAGGGGGGACTCCAAGAGACCCAGTACTTC.